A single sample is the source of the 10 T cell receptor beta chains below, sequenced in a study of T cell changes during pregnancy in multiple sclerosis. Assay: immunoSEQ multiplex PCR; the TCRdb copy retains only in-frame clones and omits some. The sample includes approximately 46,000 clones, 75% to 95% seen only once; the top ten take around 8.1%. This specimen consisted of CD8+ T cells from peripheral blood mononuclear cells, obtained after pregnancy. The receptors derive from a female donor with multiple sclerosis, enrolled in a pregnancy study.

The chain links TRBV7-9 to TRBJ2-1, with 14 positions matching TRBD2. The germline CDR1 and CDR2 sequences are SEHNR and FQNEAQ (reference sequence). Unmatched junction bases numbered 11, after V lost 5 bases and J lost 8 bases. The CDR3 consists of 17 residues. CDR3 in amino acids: CASSPTGTSGGEDEQFF. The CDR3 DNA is TGTGCCAGCAGCCCCACCGGGACTAGCGGGGGTGAGGATGAGCAGTTCTTC.

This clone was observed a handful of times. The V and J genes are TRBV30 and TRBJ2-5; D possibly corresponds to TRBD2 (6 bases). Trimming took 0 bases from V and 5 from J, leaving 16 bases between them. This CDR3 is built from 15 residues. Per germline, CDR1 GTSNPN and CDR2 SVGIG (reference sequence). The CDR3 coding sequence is TGTGCCTGGAGTGTCGGCGGGAAGGATCTGGAGACCCAGTACTTC. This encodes CAWSVGGKDLETQYF.

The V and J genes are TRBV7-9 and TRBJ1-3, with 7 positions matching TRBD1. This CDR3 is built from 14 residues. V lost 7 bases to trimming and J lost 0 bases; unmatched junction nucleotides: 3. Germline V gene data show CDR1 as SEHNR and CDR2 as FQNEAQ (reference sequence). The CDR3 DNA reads TGTGCCAGCACAGGGGGGAGCTCTGGAAACACCATATATTTT. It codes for CASTGGSSGNTIYF.

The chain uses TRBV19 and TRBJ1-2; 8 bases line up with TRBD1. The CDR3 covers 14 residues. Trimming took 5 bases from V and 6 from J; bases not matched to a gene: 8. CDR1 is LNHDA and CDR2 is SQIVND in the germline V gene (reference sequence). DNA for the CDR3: TGTGCCAGTAGTCCCCGGACAGGGACCCATGGCTACACCTTC. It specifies CASSPRTGTHGYTF. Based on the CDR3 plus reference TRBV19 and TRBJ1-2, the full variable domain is DGGITQSPKYLFRKEGQNVTLSCEQNLNHDAMYWYRQDPGQGLRLIYYSQIVNDFQKGDIAEGYSVSREKKESFPLTVTSAQKNPTAFYLCASSPRTGTHGYTFGSGTRLTVV.

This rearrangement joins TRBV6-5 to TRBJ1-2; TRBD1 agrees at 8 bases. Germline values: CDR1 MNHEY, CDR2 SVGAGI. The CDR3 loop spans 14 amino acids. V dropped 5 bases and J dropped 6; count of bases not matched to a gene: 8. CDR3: CASSGEQGENGYTF. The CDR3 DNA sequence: TGTGCCAGCAGTGGAGAACAGGGGGAAAATGGCTACACCTTC.

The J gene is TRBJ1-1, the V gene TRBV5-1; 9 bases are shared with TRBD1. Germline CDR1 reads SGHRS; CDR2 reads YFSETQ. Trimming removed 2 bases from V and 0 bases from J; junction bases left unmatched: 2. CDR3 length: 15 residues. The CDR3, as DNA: TGCGCCAGCAGCTTTGGACAGGGGTTGAACACTGAAGCTTTCTTT. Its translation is CASSFGQGLNTEAFF. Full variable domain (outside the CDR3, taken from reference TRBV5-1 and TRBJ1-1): KAGVTQTPRYLIKTRGQQVTLSCSPISGHRSVSWYQQTPGQGLQFLFEYFSETQRNKGNFPGRFSGRQFSNSRSEMNVSTLELGDSALYLCASSFGQGLNTEAFFGQGTRLTVV.

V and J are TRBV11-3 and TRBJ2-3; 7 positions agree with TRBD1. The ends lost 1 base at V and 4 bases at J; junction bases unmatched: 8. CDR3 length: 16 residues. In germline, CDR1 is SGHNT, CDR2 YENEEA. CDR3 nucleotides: TGTGCCAGCAGCTTAGGTATCAGGGGGACGGCAGATACGCAGTATTTT. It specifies CASSLGIRGTADTQYF.

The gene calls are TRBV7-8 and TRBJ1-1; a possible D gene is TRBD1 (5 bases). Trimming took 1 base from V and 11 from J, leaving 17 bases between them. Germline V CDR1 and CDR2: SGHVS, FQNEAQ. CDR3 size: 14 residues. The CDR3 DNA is TGTGCCAGCAGCTTAGATTCCGCAGGGCTACTGGCTTTCTTT. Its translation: CASSLDSAGLLAFF.

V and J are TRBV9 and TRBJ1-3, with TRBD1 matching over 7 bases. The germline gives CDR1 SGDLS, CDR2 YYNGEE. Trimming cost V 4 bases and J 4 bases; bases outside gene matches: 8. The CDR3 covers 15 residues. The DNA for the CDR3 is TGTGCCAGCAGCCAATCTACAGGGGTCGGAAACACCATATATTTT. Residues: CASSQSTGVGNTIYF.

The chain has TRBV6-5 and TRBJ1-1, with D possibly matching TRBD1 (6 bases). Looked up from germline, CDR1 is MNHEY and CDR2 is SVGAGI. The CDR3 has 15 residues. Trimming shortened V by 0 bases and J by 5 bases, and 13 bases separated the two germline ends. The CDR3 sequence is CASSYSKGVGTEAFF. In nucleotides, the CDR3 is TGTGCCAGCAGTTACTCAAAGGGGGTCGGGACTGAAGCTTTCTTT.